This TCR beta chain was sequenced during a study of T cells after yellow fever vaccination. This clonotype was seen only a few times. In making TCR cDNA, 5'RACE template switching added a universal primer site and UMIs to it. Each CDR3 protein is one row after TCRdb ran MiXCR on the 5' RACE reads. This table has a few hundred thousand distinct CDR3 sequences, 8.7% appearing once. The CDR3 contains 15 residues. The J segment lost 4 bases and the V segment lost 2 bases, leaving 4 bases of the junction unmatched. Germline lookup yields CDR1 WNHNN and CDR2 SYGVQD (reference sequence). Sequencing used PBMCs, obtained on the day of the first yellow fever vaccination. The TCR sequence derives from a man aged 18 to 30 who received the YFV17D yellow fever vaccine. The chain couples TRBV10-1 to TRBJ2-3; 9 bases line up with TRBD2. The CDR3 sequence: CASSEASGAADTQYF. The CDR3 DNA reads as TGCGCCAGCAGTGAGGCTAGCGGGGCGGCAGATACGCAGTATTTT.